This paragraph covers one T cell receptor (beta chain) sequence. Which antigen it targets is not known. One base away there is no much larger clone; base qualities are not given. The sample belongs to a study of T-cell memory formation after mild COVID-19 (dated by TCRdb to the early 2020s). A note on the overall study: Most TCR sequence clusters were specific to one of the two donors. Longitudinal TCRalpha and TCRbeta repertoire sequencing tracked T-cell clones expanding and contracting after mild COVID-19 in a couple of donors. Two young, previously healthy adult volunteers, one female and one male, were included in the cohort. Points the paper makes about the study in general: SARS-CoV-2 specificity of the second-wave clones peaking on day 37 was not confirmed. Contracting CD4+ clones turned up mainly in the CM and EM memory subsets, whereas EMRA was where CD8+ clones were enriched. Only a couple of mild cases were covered by the study, and larger cohorts that include severe cases with pre-infection samples were considered necessary. Balanced CD4/CD8 phenotypes were observed for clones contracting from day 15 to 85, whereas a bias towards CD4+ was observed for a second wave of clones expanding from day 15 to 37. Some responding clones were detected in pre-infection memory, which suggested that pre-existing cross-reactive memory T cells had joined the SARS-CoV-2 response.

The reads were generated on an Illumina NovaSeq 6000. TCRalpha and TCRbeta cDNA libraries were built by 5'RACE with constant-segment primers, adding sample barcodes and unique molecular identifiers. RNA was extracted from every sample with Trizol reagent. Libraries were amplified in two PCR steps, with a second sample barcode and Illumina TruSeq adapters added in the second step. Sequencing of the libraries was done on an Illumina NovaSeq, producing 2 x 150 bp paired-end reads. In the original analysis: Demultiplexing of reads and collapsing into UMI-guided consensus sequences were performed with migec v1.2.7. Using mixcr v2.1.11, UMI consensuses were aligned to TRA and TRB V and J templates and then assembled into clonotypes. Expanded or contracted clonotypes were those called significant by both edgeR and NoisET, with noise models trained on biological replicates. For edgeR calls, a false discovery rate-adjusted p below 0.01 and a log2 fold-change threshold of 1 were applied. As an exploratory analysis of dynamics, max-normalized trajectories of the 1000 most abundant clonotypes were examined with PCA combined with hierarchical clustering. The CD4 or CD8 phenotype of responding clones was assigned using the separately sequenced CD4+ and CD8+ repertoires. TCRdb passed the public sequencing reads through fastp at Q25 and MiXCR, retaining productive beta sequences. Duplicate CDR3 protein sequences are folded into a single record with the most common DNA and genes. None of the V and J calls come from the authors' own analysis; TCRdb made them. The sample table lists hundreds of thousands of distinct CDR3 sequences, roughly 18% of them with a count of one. Together, the top ten hold approximately 21% of the sample.

PBMCs were isolated by Ficoll-Paque density gradient centrifugation. This receptor was identified in a man between 18 and 35 years old who had mild COVID-19 (a few samples of this study predate the infection). The sample titles of this study are shuffled in the database, so cell type and time point are left out; the donor was told from shared clones. The sample taken for sequencing was PBMCs or a T cell subset sorted from them (not recorded which).

The CDR3 region: CASRRPLGRAGELFF. The nucleotide sequence is TGTGCCAGCAGACGCCCCTTGGGACGGGCCGGGGAGCTGTTTTTT. The sequence is built from TRBV6-5 and TRBJ2-2; the D gene could be either TRBD1 or TRBD2, each agreeing at 5 bases. The germline V gene specifies MNHEY as CDR1 and SVGAGI as CDR2. The V end loses 6 bases and the J end loses 6 bases, and a stretch of 17 bases separates them. From cysteine to phenylalanine, the CDR3 is 15 amino acids long. Only the CDR3 region is kept as DNA, spanning 45 bases read in frame from base 1.